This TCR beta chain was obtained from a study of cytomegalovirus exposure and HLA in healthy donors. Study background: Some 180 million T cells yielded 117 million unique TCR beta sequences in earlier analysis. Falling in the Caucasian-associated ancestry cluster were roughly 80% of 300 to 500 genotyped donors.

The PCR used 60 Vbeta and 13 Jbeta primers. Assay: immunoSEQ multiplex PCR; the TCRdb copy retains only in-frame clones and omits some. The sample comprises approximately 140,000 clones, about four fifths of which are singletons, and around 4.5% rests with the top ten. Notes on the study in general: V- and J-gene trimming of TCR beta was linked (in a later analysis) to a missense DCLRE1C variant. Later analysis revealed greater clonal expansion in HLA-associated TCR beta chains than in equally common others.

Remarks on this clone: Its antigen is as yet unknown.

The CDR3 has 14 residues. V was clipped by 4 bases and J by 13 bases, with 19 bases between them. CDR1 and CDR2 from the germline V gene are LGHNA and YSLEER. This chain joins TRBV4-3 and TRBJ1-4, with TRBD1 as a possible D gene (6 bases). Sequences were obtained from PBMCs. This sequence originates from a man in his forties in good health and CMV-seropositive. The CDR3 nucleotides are TGCGCCAGCAGCCCAACAGGGTTGGGCTTTGGACTGTTTTTT. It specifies CASSPTGLGFGLFF.